This T cell receptor beta chain emerged from a study of a mutant IDH1 vaccine in newly diagnosed glioma. Study in general: Earlier care involved radiotherapy, temozolomide, or both, and the majority received both. Study-wide results and caveats: Immune responses induced by the vaccine were seen in approximately 93% of patients, spanning multiple MHC alleles.

V shed 4 bases and J 0 bases; nucleotides not matched to a gene: 6. Germline V CDR1 and CDR2: SGHNT, YYREEE (reference sequence). There are 15 residues in the CDR3. Noted time point: baseline, week 1 (first vaccination visit). Sample treatment: pre-vaccination baseline after standard-of-care therapy. New WHO grade 3 or 4 astrocytomas that were IDH1-mutant and ATRX-lost occurred in the donors. This clone was counted between two and nine times. No antigen is known for it. TCRdb keeps only in-frame clones here, not all; method: immunoSEQ multiplex PCR. The table includes about 63,000 clones, around 83% detected once.

The source material was peripheral blood mononuclear cells (PBMCs), sampled from a glioma patient treated with radiotherapy, temozolomide or both. This TCR derives from a woman under 30 with glioma. Some clones in this sample may be carry-over from other donors' samples. This chain uses TRBV5-4 with TRBJ1-1; 7 bases match TRBD1. CDR3 bases: TGTGCCAGCAGCACTAGGGACAGTATGAACACTGAAGCTTTCTTT. This encodes CASSTRDSMNTEAFF.